The 12 T cell receptor beta chains listed next were all sequenced from one sample in a study of Ad26.COV2.S vaccination and SARS-CoV-2 variants. TCRdb's table, derived via immunoSEQ multiplex PCR, lists solely in-frame clones and lacks some. The data show tens of thousands of clones, 83% seen once. Sequencing used peripheral blood, obtained after recovery from COVID-19. These receptors came from a human donor who had recovered from COVID-19.

The J gene is TRBJ2-1, the V gene TRBV7-2; D might be TRBD1 (5 bases). The CDR3 covers 12 residues. Looked up from germline, CDR1 is SGHTA and CDR2 is FQGNSA. Trimming took off 5 bases at V and 10 bases at J, with 12 bases between the two ends. The DNA for the CDR3 is TGTGCCAGCAGCCGAGCAGGGTGGGAGCAGTTCTTC. Its protein product is CASSRAGWEQFF.

The chain recombines TRBV11-2 with TRBJ1-1; D not certain. Trimming removed 5 bases at V and 1 base at J, with 14 bases between. The CDR3 loop spans 15 amino acids. CDR1 and CDR2 (germline): SGHAT, FQNNGV. CDR3 in amino acids: CASSGRVGSNTEAFF. In DNA, the CDR3 is TGTGCCAGCAGCGGGAGGGTTGGCTCGAACACTGAAGCTTTCTTT.

The rearrangement uses TRBV3-1 (or the pseudogene TRBV3-2) and TRBJ1-6, with D perhaps matching TRBD1 (5 bases). The V end lost 0 bases, the J end lost 8 bases, and 14 bases lay between the germline ends. CDR3 length: 16 residues. Per germline, CDR1 LGHDT and CDR2 YNNKEL (reference sequence). The CDR3 nucleotides read TGTGCCAGCAGCCAAGAGGATGGGGGAGTATATTCACCCCTCCACTTT. Its protein is CASSQEDGGVYSPLHF.

J is TRBJ2-7 and V is TRBV6-2 or TRBV6-3, with a possible D match to TRBD1 (6 bases). Germline V lookup: CDR1 MNHEY, CDR2 SVGEGT. This CDR3 spans 15 amino acids. V lost 6 bases and J 7 bases, leaving 22 bases between the germline ends. This CDR3 reads CASSSWTATPREQYF. CDR3 DNA sequence: TGTGCCAGCAGCTCCTGGACAGCCACGCCTCGGGAGCAGTACTTC.

V is TRBV2 and J is TRBJ2-5, with a weak D call TRBD2 (6 bases). CDR1 and CDR2 (germline): SNHLY, FYNNEI. The length of the CDR3 is 13 residues. V lost 4 bases and J 7 bases, leaving 13 bases between the germline ends. In DNA, the CDR3 is TGTGCCAGCAGTGCGTCTAGCGAGGGGACCCAGTACTTC. Translation: CASSASSEGTQYF.

CDR3 in DNA: TGCGCCAGCAGCTTAGAGGGCGGGAGAGTTTCCGAGACCCAGTACTTC. As protein: CASSLEGGRVSETQYF. The chain has TRBV5-1 and TRBJ2-5; 7 nucleotides match TRBD2. CDR1 is SGHRS, CDR2 YFSETQ, per germline. The CDR3 length is 16 residues. The J segment lost 5 bases and the V segment lost 2 bases, leaving 12 bases of the junction unmatched.

The chain employs TRBV30 and TRBJ1-1, with TRBD1 matching 7 bases. There are 12 residues in the CDR3. Germline V lookup: CDR1 GTSNPN, CDR2 SVGIG (reference sequence). With V trimmed by 4 bases and J by 1 base, 0 bases remained unmatched. In nucleotides, the CDR3 is TGTGCCTGGACAGGGGGGAACACTGAAGCTTTCTTT. This sequence encodes CAWTGGNTEAFF.

The rearrangement uses TRBV7-2 and TRBJ1-1; unclear D gene. This CDR3 comprises 15 residues. The V gene's germline CDR1 is SGHTA and CDR2 FQGNSA. Trimming cost V 0 bases and J 5 bases, with 13 bases left between them. The CDR3 DNA reads as TGTGCCAGCAGCTTAGCAGGTTCTGCTGGAACTGAAGCTTTCTTT. This gives the protein CASSLAGSAGTEAFF.

The V call is TRBV21-1, the J call TRBJ2-1; the table's TRBD1 call for D was not verified on the DNA. TRBV21-1 is recorded as a pseudogene. The length of the CDR3 is 14 residues. The CDR3 is CASTAGTGAHEQFF. DNA of the CDR3: TGTGCCAGCACGGCCGGGACAGGGGCACATGAGCAGTTCTTC.

The chain combines TRBV2 with TRBJ2-1; D may match TRBD1 or TRBD2 (5 bases each). The CDR3 is 13 residues long. Germline values: CDR1 SNHLY, CDR2 FYNNEI. The V gene lost 8 bases and the J gene lost 2 bases, with 10 bases spanning the gap. CDR3 sequence (DNA): TGTGCCAGCGTCTCGGGACCCTACAATGAGCAGTTCTTC. This sequence encodes CASVSGPYNEQFF.

The chain uses TRBV11-2 and TRBJ1-3; D uncertain. Between the trimmed V and J ends, which lost 3 bases and 0 bases, there was a span of 6 bases. Germline CDR1 reads SGHAT; CDR2 reads FQNNGV. The CDR3 sequence is 14 residues long. The CDR3 bases are TGTGCCAGCAGCTTTTCCTTCTCTGGAAACACCATATATTTT. It encodes CASSFSFSGNTIYF.

The V call is TRBV7-8, the J call TRBJ2-7, with 7 positions matching TRBD2. Per the germline V gene, CDR1 is SGHVS and CDR2 is FQNEAQ. This CDR3 has 14 amino acids. V dropped 4 bases and J dropped 1; count of bases not matched to a gene: 4. The CDR3 region has the DNA TGTGCCAGCAGCTCGGGACTACTTTCCTACGAGCAGTACTTC. It specifies CASSSGLLSYEQYF.